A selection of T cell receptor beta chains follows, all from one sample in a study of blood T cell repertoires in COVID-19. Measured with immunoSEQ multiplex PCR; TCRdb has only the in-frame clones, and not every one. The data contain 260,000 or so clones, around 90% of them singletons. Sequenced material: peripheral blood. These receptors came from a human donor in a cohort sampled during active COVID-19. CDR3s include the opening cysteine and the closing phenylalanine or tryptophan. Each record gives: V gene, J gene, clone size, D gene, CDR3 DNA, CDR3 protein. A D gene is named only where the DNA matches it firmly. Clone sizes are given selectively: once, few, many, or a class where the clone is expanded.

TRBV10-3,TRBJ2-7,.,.,TGTGCCATCAGTGAGTCGACCCTGGCAGGAGAGCAGTACTTC,CAISESTLAGEQYF
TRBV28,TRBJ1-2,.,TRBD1,TGTGCCACCGTTTTTCAGGGGGCGCAAGGCTACACCTTC,CATVFQGAQGYTF
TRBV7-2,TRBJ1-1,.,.,TGTGCCAGCACCTCCCGGGGGGGGTCGAACACTGAAGCTTTCTTT,CASTSRGGSNTEAFF
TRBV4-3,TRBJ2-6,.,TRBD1,TGCGCCAGCAGCCCCAGGGGGCTGAACGTCCTGACTTTC,CASSPRGLNVLTF
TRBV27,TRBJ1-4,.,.,TGTGCCAGCAGCACCACAGGGTTTGGTAATGAAAAACTGTTTTTT,CASSTTGFGNEKLFF
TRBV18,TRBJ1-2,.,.,TGTGCCAGCTCCACCTCTGGGCTTTACTATGGCTACACCTTC,CASSTSGLYYGYTF
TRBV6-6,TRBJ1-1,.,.,TGTGCCAGCAGTCCCCGTCAGGTGAACACTGAAGCTTTCTTT,CASSPRQVNTEAFF
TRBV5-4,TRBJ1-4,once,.,TGTGCCAGCAGCCGGGACAACTCGCCAGGTGAAAAACTGTTTTTT,CASSRDNSPGEKLFF
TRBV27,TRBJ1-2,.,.,TGTGCCAGCAGTTTATCGATAGAGGCCCGGTATGGCTACACCTTC,CASSLSIEARYGYTF
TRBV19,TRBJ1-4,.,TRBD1,TGTGCCAGTAGTCCCCAGGACGGGACAGGCTCTGAAAAACTGTTTTTT,CASSPQDGTGSEKLFF
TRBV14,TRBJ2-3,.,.,TGTGCCAGCAGCCTCCACACAGATACGCAGTATTTT,CASSLHTDTQYF
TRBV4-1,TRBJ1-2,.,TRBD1,TGCGCCAGCAGCCAACCTGGGACAGCGATCTATGGCTACACCTTC,CASSQPGTAIYGYTF
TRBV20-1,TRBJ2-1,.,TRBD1,TGCAGTGCTCCCCAGGGGGATGAGCAGTTCTTC,CSAPQGDEQFF
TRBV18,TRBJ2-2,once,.,TGTGCCAGCTCAACCTCAGACAGTTCTCACCTTGCGAACACCGGGGAGCTGTTTTTT,CASSTSDSSHLANTGELFF
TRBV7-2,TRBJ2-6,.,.,TGTGCCAGCAGCTTAATACTCGTCTCTGGGGCCAACGTCCTGACTTTC,CASSLILVSGANVLTF
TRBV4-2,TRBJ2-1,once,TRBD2,TGTGCCAGCAGCCAAGGGGTAGCGGGATTATGGGATGAGCAGTTCTTC,CASSQGVAGLWDEQFF
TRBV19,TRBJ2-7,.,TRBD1,TGTGCCAGTACAAGACAGGGTACCCACGAGCAGTACTTC,CASTRQGTHEQYF
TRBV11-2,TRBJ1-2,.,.,TGTGCCAGCAGCGGTTCGAGGGGGGGTCTATATGGCTACACCTTC,CASSGSRGGLYGYTF
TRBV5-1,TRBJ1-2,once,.,TGCGCCAGCAGCTTGGGGCAGGGGAGCGTCACGGGGGGCTACACCTTC,CASSLGQGSVTGGYTF
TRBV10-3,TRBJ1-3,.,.,TGTGCCATCAGTGATACGGCAGGTCGCTCTGGAAACACCATATATTTT,CAISDTAGRSGNTIYF
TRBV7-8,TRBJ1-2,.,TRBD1,TGTGCCAGCAGCCCTACAGGGGTAGACTATGGCTACACCTTC,CASSPTGVDYGYTF
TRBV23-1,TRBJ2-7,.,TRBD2,TGCGCCAGCACCAAAAAAGTACTAGCGGGAGGGCTCTCCTACGAGCAGTACTTC,CASTKKVLAGGLSYEQYF
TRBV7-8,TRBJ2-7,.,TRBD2,TGTGCCAGCAGCAACACGGGACTATTGACCTCCTACGAGCAGTACTTC,CASSNTGLLTSYEQYF
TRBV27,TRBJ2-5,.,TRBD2,TGTGCCAGCAGTTTATCGGGACTAGCGGGAGAAATGAAGCTAGAGACCCAGTACTTC,CASSLSGLAGEMKLETQYF
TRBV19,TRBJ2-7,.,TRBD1,TGTGCCAGTAAACCAGGGGGACAGGGGTCCCACGAGCAGTACTTC,CASKPGGQGSHEQYF
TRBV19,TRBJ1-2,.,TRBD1,TGTGCCAGTAGCCAGACAGGGGACACGGGCTATGGCTACACCTTC,CASSQTGDTGYGYTF
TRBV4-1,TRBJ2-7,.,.,TGCGCCAGCAGCCAGGAACCAGGGGCGTCAGACGAGCAGTACTTC,CASSQEPGASDEQYF
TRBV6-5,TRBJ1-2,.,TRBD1,TGTGCCAGCAGCACGGGACAGATCTATGGCTACACCTTC,CASSTGQIYGYTF
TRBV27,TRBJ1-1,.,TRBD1,TGTGCCAGCAGAGACCGCTGGACAGGGATCATGAACACTGAAGCTTTCTTT,CASRDRWTGIMNTEAFF
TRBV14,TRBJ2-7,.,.,TGTGCCAGCAGCCTCGGCCGGCGTTTGACAGGCGCCCGCTCCTACGAGCAGTACTTC,CASSLGRRLTGARSYEQYF
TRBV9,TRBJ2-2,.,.,TGTGCCAGCACCCATACCGGGGAGCTGTTTTTT,CASTHTGELFF
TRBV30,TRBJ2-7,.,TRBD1,TGTGCCTGGAGTCAGGACAGGGTCTACGAGCAGTACTTC,CAWSQDRVYEQYF
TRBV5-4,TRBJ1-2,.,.,TGTGCCAGCAGCCGGGAGACAGATTATGGCTACACCTTC,CASSRETDYGYTF
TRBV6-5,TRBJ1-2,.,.,TGTGCCAGCACCTCTAATCGGGGATATGGCTACACCTTC,CASTSNRGYGYTF
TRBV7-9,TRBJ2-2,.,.,TGTGCCAGCAGCTTAGTCTACTCCACCGGGGAGCTGTTTTTT,CASSLVYSTGELFF
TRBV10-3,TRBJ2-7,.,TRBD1,TGTGCCATCGGGTGGGACAGGGGATCCTACGAGCAGTACTTC,CAIGWDRGSYEQYF
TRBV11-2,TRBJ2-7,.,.,TGTGCCAGCAGCTCCCCGACAAAACTAGAGTACTTC,CASSSPTKLEYF
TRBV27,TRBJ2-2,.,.,TGTGCCAGCACGGTCGGCACCGGGGAGCTGTTTTTT,CASTVGTGELFF
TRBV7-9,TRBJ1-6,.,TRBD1,TGTGCCAGCAGCTTAGTACACCGGGACAGGGGGATGAATTCACCCCTCCACTTT,CASSLVHRDRGMNSPLHF
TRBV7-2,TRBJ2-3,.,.,TGTGCCAGCAGCTTAGGGAGGGCCGATACGCAGTATTTT,CASSLGRADTQYF
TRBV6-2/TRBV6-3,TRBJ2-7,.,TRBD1,TGTGCCAGCAGTTACCCCCGGGACAGGGGAGCCTACGAGCAGTACTTC,CASSYPRDRGAYEQYF
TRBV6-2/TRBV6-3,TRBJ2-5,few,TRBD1,TGTGCCAGCAGTGGTCCCTCCTCCGGACAGGCACATGTGGAGACCCAGTACTTC,CASSGPSSGQAHVETQYF
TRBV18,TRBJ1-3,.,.,TGTGCCAGCTCACCCGGGTACTCTGGAAACACCATATATTTT,CASSPGYSGNTIYF
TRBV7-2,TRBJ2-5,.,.,TGTGCCAGCAGCTTAAGCCCCTGGGAGACCCAGTACTTC,CASSLSPWETQYF
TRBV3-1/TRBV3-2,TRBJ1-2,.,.,TGTGCCAGCAGCCAAGCGGACAGTACGTATGGCTACACCTTC,CASSQADSTYGYTF
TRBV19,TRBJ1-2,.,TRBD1,TGTGCCACAATAGGACAGGGTTACTATGGCTACACCTTC,CATIGQGYYGYTF
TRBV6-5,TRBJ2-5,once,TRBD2,TGTGCCAGCAGTTACGGGGGACTAGTCCAAGAGACCCAGTACTTC,CASSYGGLVQETQYF
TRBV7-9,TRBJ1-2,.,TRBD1,TGTGCCAGCGGGCAGGGACAGTTAAGTAATGGCTACACCTTC,CASGQGQLSNGYTF
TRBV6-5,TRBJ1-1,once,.,TGTGCCAGCAGTTCCCCGGGGGGCAGGAACACTGAAGCTTTCTTT,CASSSPGGRNTEAFF
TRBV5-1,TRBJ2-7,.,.,TGCGCCAGCAGCTTAACTTCTGAGCAGTACTTC,CASSLTSEQYF